This T cell receptor (beta chain) originates from a study of human T cells and chemical hapten exposure. Study details: Sensitization was performed using 2% DPC on an approximately 2 cm by approximately 2 cm upper inner arm skin site.

The germline gives CDR1 SGHVS, CDR2 FQNEAQ. V lost 5 bases and J 3 bases, leaving 7 bases between the germline ends. This CDR3 comprises 12 residues. Time point reported: patch test 1, 2 weeks after DPC sensitization. Sample treatment: therapeutic diphenylcyclopropenone sensitization with weekly scalp DPC. From the RACE reads, TCRdb called clonotypes with MiXCR, one entry per CDR3 protein. The repertoire holds around 110,000 distinct CDR3 sequences, around 10% seen once, with roughly 1.5% in the top ten. This clonotype occurred many times. Antigen: not known. Study-wide results and limits: Significantly greater numbers of large CDR3 similarity clusters came from expanded TCRs than from controls.

This sequence originates from a woman in her forties or fifties with alopecia areata. Some clones in this sample may be carry-over from other donors' samples. This sample comprised whole blood, obtained in connection with sensitization to the hapten diphenylcyclopropenone (DPC). This chain uses TRBV7-8 with TRBJ1-2; D remains ambiguous. CDR3: CASSARHYGYTF. The CDR3 DNA reads TGTGCCAGCAGCGCCAGGCACTATGGCTACACCTTC.